These T cell receptor beta chains were read from a single sample in a study of blood T cell repertoires in COVID-19. Profiled with immunoSEQ multiplex PCR; TCRdb holds only in-frame clones, not every one. This table holds 100,000 to 110,000 clones, 80% found once. What was sequenced was peripheral blood. The receptor source for this set is a woman in her 70s with acute or convalescent COVID-19. Each CDR3 is given with its conserved first and last residue.

v_call,j_call,cdr3_aa
TRBV7-6,TRBJ2-6,CASSPGTGANVLTF
TRBV5-4,TRBJ2-7,CASSLPLDSGRRGEQYF
TRBV12-5,TRBJ1-5,CASGQDNQPQHF
TRBV2,TRBJ1-5,CASSGDRIGNQPQHF
TRBV12-3/TRBV12-4,TRBJ2-3,CASSVPSVDTQYF
TRBV6-5,TRBJ2-3,CASRKESTDTQYF
TRBV19,TRBJ2-3,CASSIDTNTDTQYF
TRBV4-3,TRBJ1-1,CASSQVTASEAFF
TRBV28,TRBJ1-4,CASRNPGISREKLFF
TRBV6-5,TRBJ2-1,CASSFGLGYNEQFF
TRBV2,TRBJ1-5,CASSADRNQPQHF
TRBV18,TRBJ1-1,CASSKGSGTEAFF
TRBV7-3,TRBJ1-4,CASSSGQGGGNEKLFF
TRBV9,TRBJ2-1,CASSVEDSSYNEQFF
TRBV6-6,TRBJ1-2,CASSYHDRENGYTF
TRBV6-1,TRBJ1-5,CASSEALGGSQPQHF
TRBV6-5,TRBJ2-6,CASSSPGANVLTF
TRBV7-3,TRBJ1-1,CASSLANGENTEAFF
TRBV4-1,TRBJ1-2,CASSQDLDRMFSGYTF
TRBV4-2,TRBJ1-4,CASSQDKAATNEKLFF
TRBV7-9,TRBJ1-1,CASSRGGVNTEAFF
TRBV25-1,TRBJ1-3,CASTHFNTIYF
TRBV11-2,TRBJ2-1,CASRLQQGTFF
TRBV29-1,TRBJ2-7,CSVEDPGYEQYF
TRBV7-3,TRBJ2-3,CASSLMGQGPDTQYF
TRBV19,TRBJ2-5,CAIGTAQETQYF
TRBV2,TRBJ1-3,CASSEDRYSGNTIYF
TRBV10-3,TRBJ2-5,CAIRGQGETQYF
TRBV10-3,TRBJ1-2,CAIAETGGAVGYTF
TRBV5-6,TRBJ1-2,CASSSLGGGYTF
TRBV12-3/TRBV12-4,TRBJ2-2,CASSLGGGELFF
TRBV5-1,TRBJ2-1,CASSLAGQGPEQFF
TRBV7-9,TRBJ2-1,CASSSSGSYNEQFF
TRBV5-1,TRBJ2-3,CASSLELAGTPSTDTQYF
TRBV9,TRBJ1-4,CASSVAQGYNEKLFF
TRBV19,TRBJ2-1,CASSLTSGEQFF
TRBV19,TRBJ1-2,CASSIVTGGADGYTF
TRBV28,TRBJ1-5,CASRNYWDRVGPGGNQPQHF
TRBV18,TRBJ2-5,CASSRRGQETQYF
TRBV6-5,TRBJ1-1,CASSSPVLRTEAFF
TRBV2,TRBJ2-3,CASSVLTTREDTQYF
TRBV11-3,TRBJ2-3,CASSKGLAGVGDTQYF
TRBV2,TRBJ1-6,CASSGPGQGVSPLHF
TRBV6-5,TRBJ2-1,CASSYPSGGIDEQFF
TRBV6-2/TRBV6-3,TRBJ1-3,CASSYLGGSGNTIYF
TRBV30,TRBJ2-3,CAWSVSRGQGDTQYF
TRBV4-3,TRBJ1-1,CASSSFFLGDTEAFF
TRBV5-8,TRBJ1-2,CASSFRLLQYGYTF
TRBV19,TRBJ1-1,CASSNLQGRRSTEAFF
TRBV7-9,TRBJ2-2,CASRLDRIRTGELFF
TRBV6-5,TRBJ1-1,CASSFSGKAEAFF
TRBV3-1/TRBV3-2,TRBJ1-5,CASSQAGRDHLGNQPQHF